A single sample gave rise to the 21 T cell receptor beta chains below, sequenced in a study of CXCR3-negative and CXCR3-positive naive CD8 T cells. TRB cDNA libraries were made by UMI-labeled 5' RACE. TCRdb reanalyzed the 5' RACE reads and collapses them to one entry per CDR3 protein, without DNA. The repertoire table contains 150,000 or so distinct CDR3 sequences. The sample taken for sequencing was naive CXCR3- CD8+ T cells from blood. Subset described: CD45RO-CCR7+CD27+CD95- naive CD8+ T cells lacking CXCR3 (TNR3-). The receptor source for this set is a human donor in good health. Some clones in this sample may be carry-over from other donors' samples.

This rearrangement joins TRBV7-9 to TRBJ2-7. This CDR3 comprises 13 residues. CDR1 is SEHNR and CDR2 is FQNEAQ in the germline V gene (reference sequence). This CDR3 is CASSFPGVYEQYF. Combining the CDR3 with reference TRBV7-9 and TRBJ2-7 gives the whole variable domain DTGVSQNPRHKITKRGQNVTFRCDPISEHNRLYWYRQTLGQGPEFLTYFQNEAQLEKSRLLSDRFSAERPKGSFSTLEIQRTEQGDSAMYLCASSFPGVYEQYFGPGTRLTVT.

The V and J genes are TRBV29-1 and TRBJ2-2; TCRdb's D call of TRBD2 is untestable without DNA. Germline CDR1 reads SQVTM; CDR2 reads ANQGSEA. This CDR3 spans 15 amino acids. CDR3 sequence reads: CSVEMAGLNTGELFF.

V usage is TRBV27 and J usage is TRBJ1-3; checking the TCRdb D call of TRBD1 is not possible without DNA. CDR3 length: 17 residues. From germline, CDR1 is MNHEY and CDR2 SMNVEV (reference sequence). Here the CDR3 reads CASSLTEGLDSGNTIYF.

This sequence joins TRBV18 and TRBJ2-3. Germline lookup yields CDR1 KGHSH and CDR2 LQKENI. This CDR3 region has 12 residues. The CDR3 protein is CASSPPDLTQYF.

V and J are TRBV4-1 and TRBJ1-5; TCRdb returns TRBD1, unconfirmable since there is no DNA. CDR1 MGHRA and CDR2 YSYEKL come from the germline V gene. The CDR3 is 16 amino acids. CDR3 sequence: CASSQDSGDGNQPQHF.

This chain connects TRBV29-1 to TRBJ1-1; with no DNA, the TCRdb D assignment of TRBD1 cannot be verified. The CDR3 runs to 14 residues. CDR1 is SQVTM, CDR2 ANQGSEA, per germline. The CDR3: CSVLQGTVDTEAFF.

The rearrangement links TRBV12-5 to TRBJ2-1. This CDR3 is built from 14 residues. CDR1 is LGHNT and CDR2 is FRNRAP in the germline V gene. Here the CDR3 reads CASGLVGLYNEQFF. Full variable domain (outside the CDR3, taken from reference TRBV12-5 and TRBJ2-1): DARVTQTPRHKVTEMGQEVTMRCQPILGHNTVFWYRQTMMQGLELLAYFRNRAPLDDSGMPKDRFSAEMPDATLATLKIQPSEPRDSAVYFCASGLVGLYNEQFFGPGTRLTVL.

The chain carries TRBV29-1 and TRBJ2-3; the D call of TRBD1 rests on TCRdb alone, since no DNA is present to check it. Germline V gene data show CDR1 as SQVTM and CDR2 as ANQGSEA. The CDR3 loop spans 14 amino acids. CDR3 protein: CSSSKGIMPDTQYF.

J is TRBJ2-5 and V is TRBV28; TCRdb picks TRBD1, but there is no DNA to check that call. CDR3 length: 15 amino acids. CDR1 is MDHEN and CDR2 is SYDVKM in the germline V gene. The chain's CDR3 is CASSLERDRGGTQYF.

This rearrangement joins TRBV7-9 to TRBJ2-1; TCRdb's D call of TRBD1 is untestable without DNA. Germline lookup yields CDR1 SEHNR and CDR2 FQNEAQ (reference sequence). The CDR3 spans 14 residues. The CDR3 loop reads CASSLVEGDNEQFF.

The chain is built from TRBV20-1 and TRBJ2-7. The CDR3 has 12 residues. Germline values: CDR1 DFQATT, CDR2 SNEGSKA (reference sequence). The CDR3 protein is CSARVETYEQYF.

CDR3: CASSYGGTNEKLFF. This sequence joins TRBV27 and TRBJ1-4; with no DNA, the TCRdb D assignment of TRBD1 cannot be verified. Germline lookup yields CDR1 MNHEY and CDR2 SMNVEV (reference sequence). The CDR3 is 14 amino acids.

J is TRBJ2-2 and V is TRBV4-1; TCRdb outputs TRBD2, but without DNA this stays unchecked. In germline, CDR1 is MGHRA, CDR2 YSYEKL. This CDR3 region has 15 residues. The CDR3 is CASSQDGTTAGELFF.

J is TRBJ2-5 and V is TRBV19. CDR1 and CDR2 (germline): LNHDA, SQIVND (reference sequence). This CDR3 contains 14 residues. CDR3 loop: CASSISVSQETQYF.

The chain employs TRBV6-6 and TRBJ2-1; TCRdb calls TRBD2, which cannot be checked without DNA. This CDR3 region has 19 residues. CDR1 is MNHNY and CDR2 is SVGAGI in the germline V gene (reference sequence). The CDR3 here is CASSYLDPGTLSQHNEQFF.

The chain recombines TRBV27 with TRBJ2-7; TCRdb returns TRBD1, unconfirmable since there is no DNA. Germline V gives CDR1 MNHEY, CDR2 SMNVEV (reference sequence). The CDR3 has 14 residues. The CDR3 region is CASSRTTGVHEQYF.

The chain links TRBV19 to TRBJ1-5; as DNA is missing, the TRBD1 call by TCRdb cannot be tested. This CDR3 has 15 amino acids. The V gene's germline CDR1 is LNHDA and CDR2 SQIVND (reference sequence). The CDR3 here is CASSRQGSSNQPQHF.

The chain is built from TRBV2 and TRBJ2-7; TCRdb names TRBD1, which stays unverified in the absence of DNA. The CDR3 consists of 13 residues. Germline CDR1 is SNHLY and CDR2 is FYNNEI. The CDR3 sequence: CASSEGTDRVWDF.

The gene calls are TRBV7-6 and TRBJ2-7; TCRdb outputs TRBD1, but without DNA this stays unchecked. This CDR3 contains 14 residues. CDR1 and CDR2 from the germline V gene are SGHVS and FNYEAQ. CDR3 residues: CATSRGQGSHEQYF.

V gene TRBV5-1 combines with J gene TRBJ2-7; TCRdb's D call of TRBD2 is untestable without DNA. CDR1 is SGHRS, CDR2 YFSETQ, per germline. The CDR3 spans 16 residues. CDR3 sequence reads: CASSLVGSGPSYEQYF.

The V gene is TRBV7-9, the J gene TRBJ2-1. The CDR3 extends over 13 amino acids. From germline, CDR1 is SEHNR and CDR2 FQNEAQ (reference sequence). CDR3 protein: CASSFSHNNEQFF.